One and the same sample provided the 31 T cell receptor beta chains below, sequenced in a study of vaccination and CD4 T cells after COVID-19. Their cognate antigens are unknown. The Oncomine TCR Beta short-read assay sequenced DNA from cultured CD4+ T cells. MiXCR, run by TCRdb on the PCR reads, gives a single entry per CDR3 protein. The table records about 8,000 distinct CDR3 sequences, roughly half of them present only once. Noted treatment: roughly ten-day PBMC culture with coronavirus spike peptide pools or control peptides (ViraFEST assay). Sample: CD4+ T cells from blood, cultured in vitro. The receptors derive from a human donor who had recovered from COVID-19.

The chain employs TRBV24-1 and TRBJ2-2; D might be TRBD1 or TRBD2, each matching 5 bases. V was cut by 4 bases and J by 2 bases, with 16 bases left in between. CDR3 length equals 17 residues. In germline, CDR1 is KGHDR, CDR2 SFDVKD. CDR3 residues: CATSDPLKGPNTGELFF. CDR3 nucleotide sequence: TGTGCCACCAGTGACCCTCTCAAGGGACCTAACACCGGGGAGCTGTTTTTT.

The rearrangement joins TRBV7-2 to TRBJ1-5; D might be TRBD1 (5 bases). This CDR3 contains 15 residues. Per germline, CDR1 SGHTA and CDR2 FQGNSA. The V and J ends lost 1 base and 0 bases respectively, with 7 bases between them. Written as DNA, the CDR3 is TGTGCCAGCAGCTTAGAGGGGCATAGCAATCAGCCCCAGCATTTT. Residues: CASSLEGHSNQPQHF.

V usage is TRBV5-4 and J usage is TRBJ2-2, with 10 bases aligning to TRBD1. With V trimmed by 0 bases and J by 6 bases, 2 bases remained unmatched. The CDR3 consists of 15 residues. Germline V gene lookup returns CDR1 SGHNT and CDR2 YYREEE (reference sequence). CDR3 amino acids: CASSLDGQGAGELFF. The CDR3 DNA follows: TGTGCCAGCAGCTTGGATGGACAGGGGGCCGGGGAGCTGTTTTTT.

This clonotype appeared once. The V gene is TRBV19, the J gene TRBJ2-7; D may be TRBD1 (7 bases). V lost 3 bases and J lost 4, with 13 bases in between. The CDR3 is made up of 14 amino acids. The germline V gene encodes CDR1 LNHDA and CDR2 SQIVND (reference sequence). Written as DNA, the CDR3 is TGTGCCAGTAGTATCGGCGGGACAGTTTACGAGCAGTACTTC. Its protein product is CASSIGGTVYEQYF.

The chain is built from TRBV2 and TRBJ1-1, with 9 bases fitting TRBD1. J was trimmed by 5 bases and V by 7 bases; bases with no gene match: 8. The germline V gene encodes CDR1 SNHLY and CDR2 FYNNEI. The CDR3 sequence is 14 residues long. The CDR3 protein is CASKLQGARTEAFF. The CDR3 region has the DNA TGTGCCAGCAAATTACAGGGGGCGAGGACTGAAGCTTTCTTT.

The chain is built from TRBV7-2 and TRBJ1-1; no clear D. In germline, CDR1 is SGHTA, CDR2 FQGNSA. V lost 1 base, J lost 11 bases, and 11 bases lay in between. The CDR3 length is 12 residues. Here the CDR3 DNA reads TGTGCCAGCAGCTTAGAGTCCCTTCCGGCTTTCTTT. Translation gives CASSLESLPAFF. The whole variable domain, filled in from reference TRBV7-2 and TRBJ1-1, reads GAGVSQSPSNKVTEKGKDVELRCDPISGHTALYWYRQSLGQGLEFLIYFQGNSAPDKSGLPSDRFSAERTGGSVSTLTIQRTQQEDSAVYLCASSLESLPAFFGQGTRLTVV.

This chain links TRBV27 with TRBJ2-7, with 15 bases that match TRBD2. In germline, CDR1 is MNHEY, CDR2 SMNVEV (reference sequence). Losses at the gene ends were 5 bases for V and 1 base for J; bases not matched to a gene: 12. The CDR3 length is 19 residues. CDR3 sequence (DNA): TGTGCCAGCAGTCGCCCAGGACTAGCGGGAGGGCCAGGGTCCTACGAGCAGTACTTC. It encodes CASSRPGLAGGPGSYEQYF.

V and J are TRBV11-3 and TRBJ1-1; 11 bases match TRBD1. The length of the CDR3 is 14 residues. Germline V gene data show CDR1 as SGHNT and CDR2 as YENEEA. Unmatched junction bases numbered 6, after V lost 5 bases and J lost 7 bases. The CDR3 bases are TGTGCCAGCAGCCCCGGGACAGGGGGGGTTGAAGCTTTCTTT. This sequence encodes CASSPGTGGVEAFF.

This clonotype was observed a handful of times. The rearrangement uses TRBV5-6 and TRBJ1-1; 7 nucleotides line up with TRBD1. The CDR3 is 15 amino acids. The junction had 5 bases not matched to a gene; V was cut back by 3 bases and J by 0 bases. Germline V gives CDR1 SGHDT, CDR2 YYEEEE. CDR3 sequence (DNA): TGTGCCAGCAGCTCGGGGGGACAGTTGAACACTGAAGCTTTCTTT. Amino acids: CASSSGGQLNTEAFF.

The J gene is TRBJ1-5, the V gene TRBV15; TRBD1 is a possible D gene (5 bases). CDR3 length equals 15 residues. The germline V gene encodes CDR1 LNHNV and CDR2 YYDKDF (reference sequence). Trimming shortened V by 0 bases and J by 4 bases, and 10 bases separated the two germline ends. CDR3 nucleotide sequence: TGTGCCACCAGCAGAGATGGGGGTGGAAATCAGCCCCAGCATTTT. The encoded protein is CATSRDGGGNQPQHF.

The chain recombines TRBV7-9 with TRBJ2-3, with D possibly being TRBD2 (6 bases). With 4 bases removed from V and 2 bases from J, the gap between germline ends came to 10 bases. CDR1 SEHNR and CDR2 FQNEAQ come from the germline V gene (reference sequence). There are 14 residues in the CDR3. CDR3 in amino acids: CASSWDSDTDTQYF. CDR3 DNA sequence: TGTGCCAGCAGCTGGGACTCAGACACAGATACGCAGTATTTT.

This chain connects TRBV6-1 to TRBJ2-2; no reliable D call. CDR1 and CDR2 from the germline V gene are MNHNS and SASEGT. The CDR3 spans 13 residues. V lost 7 bases and J 4 bases, leaving 10 bases between the germline ends. The CDR3 nucleotides are TGTGCCAGCATAGGGCAGTTCACCGGGGAGCTGTTTTTT. This sequence encodes CASIGQFTGELFF.

The V and J genes are TRBV27 and TRBJ1-2, with D tentatively TRBD1 (5 bases). The germline V and J ends were trimmed by 2 bases and 3 bases, with 10 bases remaining between them. The CDR3 is made up of 14 amino acids. Germline V gene lookup returns CDR1 MNHEY and CDR2 SMNVEV (reference sequence). The CDR3 reads CASSLQGGYYGYTF. The CDR3 DNA follows: TGTGCCAGCAGTTTACAGGGAGGATACTATGGCTACACCTTC.

Comment on this clonotype: One end of the junction is discordant with germline, which a read error may explain. V gene TRBV7-7 combines with J gene TRBJ2-2, with 12 bases identical to TRBD2. Germline-derived CDR1 and CDR2 are SSHAT and FNYEAQ (reference sequence). The CDR3 is 19 residues long. CDR3 region: CASSLSASGGAKVTGELFF. In nucleotides, the CDR3 is TGTGCTAGCAGCTTATCGGCTAGCGGGGGGGCCAAGGTCACCGGGGAGCTGTTTTTT. Combining the CDR3 with reference TRBV7-7 and TRBJ2-2 gives the whole variable domain GAGVSQSPRYKVTKRGQDVTLRCDPISSHATLYWYQQALGQGPEFLTYFNYEAQPDKSGLPSDRFSAERPEGSISTLTIQRTEQRDSAMYRCASSLSASGGAKVTGELFFGEGSRLTVL.

In its sample, this clonotype was seen a few times. The chain employs TRBV7-9 and TRBJ2-5; D gene unclear. V lost 1 base, J lost 4 bases, and 10 bases lay in between. Germline loops: CDR1 SEHNR, CDR2 FQNEAQ (reference sequence). CDR3 length equals 14 residues. The CDR3 DNA reads TGTGCCAGCAGCTTAGGGATGGATGGAGAGACCCAGTACTTC. This encodes CASSLGMDGETQYF.

V gene TRBV20-1 combines with J gene TRBJ2-3; 7 positions agree with TRBD2. The CDR3 has 15 residues. Trimming cost V 5 bases and J 0 bases; bases outside gene matches: 8. Germline V CDR1 and CDR2: DFQATT, SNEGSKA (reference sequence). The CDR3 DNA reads TGCAGTGCTGCTAATCTAGCGGATAGCACAGATACGCAGTATTTT. It encodes CSAANLADSTDTQYF.

The gene calls are TRBV12-3 or TRBV12-4 and TRBJ1-1; perhaps TRBD1 as D (5 bases). The CDR3 totals 14 residues. Trimming cost V 5 bases and J 6 bases, with 16 bases left between them. Here the CDR3 reads CASSPGRGWAEAFF. In DNA form, the CDR3 reads TGTGCCAGCAGTCCGGGGCGGGGATGGGCTGAAGCTTTCTTT.

The chain carries TRBV7-9 and TRBJ1-5; D ambiguous. Trimming removed 4 bases from V and 6 bases from J, with 10 bases in between. Germline assignment: CDR1 SEHNR and CDR2 FQNEAQ (reference sequence). The CDR3 is 13 residues long. Here the CDR3 reads CASSSHGIQPQHF. CDR3 bases: TGTGCCAGCAGCTCGCACGGTATTCAGCCCCAGCATTTT.

The V call is TRBV7-9, the J call TRBJ2-5, with TRBD2 matching over 10 bases. The V gene's germline CDR1 is SEHNR and CDR2 FQNEAQ (reference sequence). The CDR3 runs 17 residues. The V and J ends lost 5 bases and 1 base, in that order; junction bases with no gene match: 10. CDR3 region: CASSAATSGILQETQYF. The CDR3 DNA reads as TGTGCCAGCAGCGCCGCCACTAGCGGGATACTCCAAGAGACCCAGTACTTC. The whole variable domain, remainder taken from reference TRBV7-9 and TRBJ2-5, is DTGVSQNPRHKITKRGQNVTFRCDPISEHNRLYWYRQTLGQGPEFLTYFQNEAQLEKSRLLSDRFSAERPKGSFSTLEIQRTEQGDSAMYLCASSAATSGILQETQYFGPGTRLLVL.

V gene TRBV2 combines with J gene TRBJ2-1; TRBD2 matches 12 bases. Trimming removed 6 bases from V and 4 bases from J; junction bases left unmatched: 4. Germline loops: CDR1 SNHLY, CDR2 FYNNEI. The CDR3 sequence is 15 residues long. CDR3 protein: CASRPLAGGYNEQFF. CDR3 coding DNA: TGTGCCAGCAGACCTCTAGCGGGGGGGTACAATGAGCAGTTCTTC.

This clonotype came up a few times. The CDR3 nucleotides read TGTGCCAGCAGTGCCGCTATCACAGCTACTTACGAGCAGTACTTC. This translates into CASSAAITATYEQYF. The chain uses TRBV6-1 and TRBJ2-7; D uncertain. Germline V gene sequence: CDR1 MNHNS, CDR2 SASEGT. V was pared by 4 bases and J by 4 bases, with 17 bases between. The CDR3 is 15 residues long.

The sample holds a few counts of this clonotype. The chain uses TRBV19 and TRBJ1-1, with 8 bases lining up with TRBD1. Germline CDR1 is LNHDA and CDR2 is SQIVND (reference sequence). Trimming at V came to 4 bases and at J to 4 bases, leaving 8 bases not matched to a gene. This CDR3 has 15 amino acids. CDR3 sequence (DNA): TGTGCCAGTAGTACATCAGGGGGCTGGGGCACTGAAGCTTTCTTT. Amino acid sequence: CASSTSGGWGTEAFF.

The V gene is TRBV6-1, the J gene TRBJ1-1, with D tentatively TRBD1 (6 bases). The V and J ends lost 4 bases and 5 bases respectively, with 17 bases between them. Germline CDR1 reads MNHNS; CDR2 reads SASEGT. This CDR3 region has 15 residues. Written as DNA, the CDR3 is TGTGCCAGCAGTGGTCCCGGGACGGGGGCGACTGAAGCTTTCTTT. It encodes CASSGPGTGATEAFF.

The chain couples TRBV5-4 to TRBJ2-1; 11 bases fit TRBD2. The V and J ends lost 4 bases and 8 bases, in that order; junction bases with no gene match: 11. CDR3 length: 16 residues. CDR1 SGHNT and CDR2 YYREEE come from the germline V gene (reference sequence). The CDR3 DNA sequence: TGTGCCAGCAGCCCCGGGGTAGCGGGGGGGAACCATGAGCAGTTCTTC. Protein sequence: CASSPGVAGGNHEQFF. Combining the CDR3 with reference TRBV5-4 and TRBJ2-1 gives the whole variable domain ETGVTQSPTHLIKTRGQQVTLRCSSQSGHNTVSWYQQALGQGPQFIFQYYREEENGRGNFPPRFSGLQFPNYSSELNVNALELDDSALYLCASSPGVAGGNHEQFFGPGTRLTVL.

This clonotype was detected only a few times. J is TRBJ1-6 and V is TRBV2, with 8 bases that match TRBD1. CDR1 is SNHLY and CDR2 is FYNNEI in the germline V gene. CDR3 length: 16 residues. Germline trimming cut 7 bases from V and 6 bases from J; bases unmatched to any gene: 11. Here the CDR3 reads CASMKTGVYSNSPLHF. CDR3 nucleotide sequence: TGTGCCAGCATGAAGACAGGGGTATACTCTAATTCACCCCTCCACTTT.

V usage is TRBV7-3 and J usage is TRBJ1-4; unclear D gene. The V gene's germline CDR1 is SGHTA and CDR2 FQGTGA. The CDR3 runs 13 residues. Trimming left V 6 bases short and J 7 bases short, with 12 bases between. The CDR3 spells CASSPRAGEKLFF. CDR3 coding DNA: TGTGCCAGCAGTCCCCGAGCTGGTGAAAAACTGTTTTTT.

The V gene is TRBV20-1, the J gene TRBJ2-7; D may be TRBD2 (5 bases). V dropped 1 base and J dropped 6 bases, with 19 bases sitting between them. The CDR3 is 15 amino acids. CDR1 and CDR2 (germline): DFQATT, SNEGSKA (reference sequence). In DNA, the CDR3 is TGCAGTGCTAGAGGGCCAGAGGGAGCGCCCGCCGAGCAGTACTTC. Residues: CSARGPEGAPAEQYF.

The chain joins TRBV6-1 to TRBJ1-1; no definite D call. CDR3 length: 12 residues. Per germline, CDR1 MNHNS and CDR2 SASEGT. V was clipped by 8 bases and J by 3 bases, with 10 bases between them. In DNA, the CDR3 is TGTGCCAGCGGGTTCGGGGACACTGAAGCTTTCTTT. Protein product: CASGFGDTEAFF.

This clonotype turned up a few times. The V call is TRBV25-1, the J call TRBJ1-2; D ambiguous. This CDR3 is built from 13 residues. Germline-derived CDR1 and CDR2 are MGHDK and SYGVNS. Trimming removed 2 bases at V and 1 base at J, with 5 bases between. The CDR3 DNA reads TGTGCCAGCAGTGAAGGTGTTAACTATGGCTACACCTTC. Protein product: CASSEGVNYGYTF.

This clonotype was counted only a few times. The chain combines TRBV6-1 with TRBJ2-7; possibly TRBD2 for D (5 bases). The ends were cut back, 7 bases at V and 0 bases at J, with 13 bases in the middle. This CDR3 region has 14 residues. CDR1 is MNHNS, CDR2 SASEGT, per germline. The CDR3 nucleotides are TGTGCCAGCATCCGAGGGTGGACCTCCTACGAGCAGTACTTC. Amino acids: CASIRGWTSYEQYF.

V is TRBV4-3 and J is TRBJ2-1; 7 bases match TRBD2. V lost 5 bases, J lost 4 bases, and 17 bases stayed unmatched. This CDR3 comprises 18 residues. Germline CDR1 LGHNA, CDR2 YSLEER. The CDR3 nucleotides read TGCGCCAGCAGCACGGCCGCTCGTGGGCTAGCGGTATACAATGAGCAGTTCTTC. Translating gives CASSTAARGLAVYNEQFF.